Only a few counts were recorded for the clone carrying this TCR beta chain. Its antigen is currently unknown. Expressed TCRB transcripts got sequenced, as all isolated RNA was reverse transcribed. Clones were sequenced by immunoSEQ multiplex PCR, and TCRdb holds only the in-frame ones, with some missing. The sample lists roughly 220,000 clones; 16% were seen once. This CDR3 region has 14 residues. Trimming pared 5 bases from V and 1 base from J, leaving 12 bases between. The germline gives CDR1 LNHDA, CDR2 SQIVND (reference sequence). These data come from a study of beta chain features in type 1 diabetes. Regarding the study as a whole: Significant though moderate, a shortening of TCRB CDR3s appeared in all four CD4+ subsets of Type 1 diabetes patients. Insertion counts at VDJ junctions were lower in type 1 diabetes patients, who also showed more deletions there.

Donors underwent one heparinised blood draw, roughly 110 mL on average. V usage is TRBV19 and J usage is TRBJ2-7, with D maybe TRBD2 (6 bases). This receptor was obtained from a man aged 30-40 years with type 1 diabetes. What was sequenced was naive CD4+ T cells from blood. The DNA for the CDR3 is TGTGCCAGTAGTCCCAGACTAGAATCCTACGAGCAGTACTTC. The encoded protein is CASSPRLESYEQYF. The full variable domain, its missing parts supplied by reference TRBV19 and TRBJ2-7, is DGGITQSPKYLFRKEGQNVTLSCEQNLNHDAMYWYRQDPGQGLRLIYYSQIVNDFQKGDIAEGYSVSREKKESFPLTVTSAQKNPTAFYLCASSPRLESYEQYFGPGTRLTVT.